The clone carrying this TCR beta chain was detected ten times or more. The antigen is not known. Unique molecular identifiers were used in preparing the TCRbeta library. TCRdb called the PCR reads again in MiXCR, with one record for every CDR3 protein. The sample has about 260,000 distinct CDR3 sequences, roughly 8% seen once. The record originates from a study of T-cell reconstitution after alpha-beta-depleted transplantation in children. Study findings and constraints: Surviving recipient cells, namely T cells and thymic progenitors, were the source of high day-60 TCRbeta diversity in some patients.

The CDR3 spans 14 residues. Trimming left V 4 bases short and J 2 bases short, with 14 bases between. Per germline, CDR1 SQVTM and CDR2 ANQGSEA. The material sequenced was PBMCs, mostly from graft donor cells, taken 180 days after TCRalphabeta/CD19-depleted stem cell transplant. The sequence was collected from a male patient aged 5 to 17 who had a stem cell transplant for acute lymphoblastic leukemia, so the T cells may come from the graft donor. The chain couples TRBV29-1 to TRBJ2-5, with a weak D call TRBD2 (5 bases). The CDR3 DNA is TGCAGCGTTGTTGGCGGATGGAGGCAAGAGACCCAGTACTTC. Amino acid sequence: CSVVGGWRQETQYF. Full variable domain (outside the CDR3, taken from reference TRBV29-1 and TRBJ2-5): SAVISQKPSRDICQRGTSLTIQCQVDSQVTMMFWYRQQPGQSLTLIATANQGSEATYESGFVIDKFPISRPNLTFSTLTVSNMSPEDSSIYLCSVVGGWRQETQYFGPGTRLLVL.